The source of this T cell receptor beta chain is a study of blood T cell repertoires in COVID-19. Study background: The United States, Italy and Spain supplied acute and convalescent COVID-19 samples. PBMCs, B-cell-depleted T cells, or T cells provided the cDNA or gDNA that made up the material.

Original methodology: Estimated nucleated cell counts came from reference gene primer amplification. TCRdb's table, derived via immunoSEQ multiplex PCR, lists solely in-frame clones and lacks some. The DNA gave D and trimming, while V, J and clone size come from that table. The data hold 180,000 or so clones, with 70% to 85% observed a single time. The specimen was peripheral blood. This sequence was found in a human donor with acute or convalescent COVID-19. The donor label of this sample is uncertain.

This CDR3 is CASSPAGWVREQYF. The CDR3, as DNA: TGTGCCAGCAGTCCAGCGGGCTGGGTTCGGGAGCAGTACTTC. The chain uses TRBV28 and TRBJ2-7; TRBD2 is a possible D gene (6 bases). This CDR3 has 14 residues. Trimming pared 5 bases from V and 7 bases from J, leaving 18 bases between. Germline V gene lookup returns CDR1 MDHEN and CDR2 SYDVKM.